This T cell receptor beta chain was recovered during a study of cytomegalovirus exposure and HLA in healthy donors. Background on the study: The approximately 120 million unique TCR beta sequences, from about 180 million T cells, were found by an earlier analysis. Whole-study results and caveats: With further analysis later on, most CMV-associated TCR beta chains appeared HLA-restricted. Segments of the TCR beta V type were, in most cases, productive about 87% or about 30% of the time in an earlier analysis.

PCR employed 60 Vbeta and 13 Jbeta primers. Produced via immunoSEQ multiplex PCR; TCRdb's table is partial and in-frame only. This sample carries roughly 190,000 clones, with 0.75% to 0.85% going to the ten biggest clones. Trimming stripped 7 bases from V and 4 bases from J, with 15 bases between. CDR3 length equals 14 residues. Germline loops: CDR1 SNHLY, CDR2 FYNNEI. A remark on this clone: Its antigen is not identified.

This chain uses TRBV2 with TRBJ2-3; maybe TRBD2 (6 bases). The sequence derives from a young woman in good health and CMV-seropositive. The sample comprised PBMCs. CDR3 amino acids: CASTQGTGADTQYF. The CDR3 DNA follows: TGTGCCAGCACCCAAGGGACTGGGGCAGATACGCAGTATTTT.